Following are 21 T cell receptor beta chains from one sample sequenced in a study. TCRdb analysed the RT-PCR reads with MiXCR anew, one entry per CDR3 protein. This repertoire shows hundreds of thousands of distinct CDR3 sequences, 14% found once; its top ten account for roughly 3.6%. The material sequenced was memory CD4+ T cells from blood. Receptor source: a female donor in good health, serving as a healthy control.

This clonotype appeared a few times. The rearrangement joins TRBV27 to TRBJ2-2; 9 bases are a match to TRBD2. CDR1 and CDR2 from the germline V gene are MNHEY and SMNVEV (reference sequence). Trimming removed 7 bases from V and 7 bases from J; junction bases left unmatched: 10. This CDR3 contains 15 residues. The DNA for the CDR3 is TGTGCCAGCACCTCGGGGCTAGCGGGATTCGGGGAGCTGTTTTTT. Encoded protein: CASTSGLAGFGELFF.

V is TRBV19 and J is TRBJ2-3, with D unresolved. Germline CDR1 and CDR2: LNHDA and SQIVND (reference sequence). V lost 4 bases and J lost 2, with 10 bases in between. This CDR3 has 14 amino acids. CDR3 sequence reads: CASSNPPLTDTQYF. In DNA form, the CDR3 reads TGTGCCAGTAGTAATCCCCCCCTCACAGATACGCAGTATTTT.

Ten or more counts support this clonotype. The CDR3 DNA sequence: TGTGCCAGCTCACCACAATCAATGAAAGGGCGGGAGCAGTACTTC. The encoded protein is CASSPQSMKGREQYF. The chain combines TRBV18 with TRBJ2-7; no reliable D call. Germline CDR1 reads KGHSH; CDR2 reads LQKENI. This CDR3 has 15 residues. Trimming stripped 1 base from V and 7 bases from J, with 17 bases between.

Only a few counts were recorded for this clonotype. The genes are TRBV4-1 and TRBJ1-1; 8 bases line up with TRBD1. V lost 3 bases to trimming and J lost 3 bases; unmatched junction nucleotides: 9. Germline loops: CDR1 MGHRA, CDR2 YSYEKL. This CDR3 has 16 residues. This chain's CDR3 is CASSQRAQGADTEAFF. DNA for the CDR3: TGCGCCAGCAGCCAGCGCGCCCAGGGGGCGGACACTGAAGCTTTCTTT.

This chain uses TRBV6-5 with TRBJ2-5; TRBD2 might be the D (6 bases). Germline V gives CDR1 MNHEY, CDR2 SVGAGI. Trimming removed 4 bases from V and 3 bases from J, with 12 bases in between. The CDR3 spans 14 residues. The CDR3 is CASSLNGGEETQYF. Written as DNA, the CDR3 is TGTGCCAGCAGTTTAAACGGCGGGGAAGAGACCCAGTACTTC.

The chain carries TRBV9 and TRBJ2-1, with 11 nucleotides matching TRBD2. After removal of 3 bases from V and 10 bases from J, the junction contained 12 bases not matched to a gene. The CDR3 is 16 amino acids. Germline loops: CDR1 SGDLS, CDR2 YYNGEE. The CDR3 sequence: CASSGGTNRLAGEQFF. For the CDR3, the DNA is TGTGCCAGCAGCGGGGGGACTAATCGACTAGCGGGGGAGCAGTTCTTC.

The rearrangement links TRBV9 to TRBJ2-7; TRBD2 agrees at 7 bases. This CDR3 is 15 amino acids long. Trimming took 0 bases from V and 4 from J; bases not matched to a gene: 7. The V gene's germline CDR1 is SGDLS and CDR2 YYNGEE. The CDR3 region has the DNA TGTGCCAGCAGCGTAGGTCTAGCGGATGATTACGAGCAGTACTTC. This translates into CASSVGLADDYEQYF.

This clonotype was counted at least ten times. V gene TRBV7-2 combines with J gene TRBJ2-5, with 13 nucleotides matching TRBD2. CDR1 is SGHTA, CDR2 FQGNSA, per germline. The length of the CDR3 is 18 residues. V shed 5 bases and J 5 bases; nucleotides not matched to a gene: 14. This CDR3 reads CASSHPHPTSGGPETQYF. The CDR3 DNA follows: TGTGCCAGCAGCCATCCGCACCCGACTAGCGGGGGGCCGGAGACCCAGTACTTC. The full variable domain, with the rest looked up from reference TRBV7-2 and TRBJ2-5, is GAGVSQSPSNKVTEKGKDVELRCDPISGHTALYWYRQSLGQGLEFLIYFQGNSAPDKSGLPSDRFSAERTGGSVSTLTIQRTQQEDSAVYLCASSHPHPTSGGPETQYFGPGTRLLVL.

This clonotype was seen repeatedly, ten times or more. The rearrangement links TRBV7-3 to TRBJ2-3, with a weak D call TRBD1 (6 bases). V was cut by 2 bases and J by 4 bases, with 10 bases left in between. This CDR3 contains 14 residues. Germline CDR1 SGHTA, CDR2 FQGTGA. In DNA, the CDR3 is TGTGCCAGCAGCTTATTTGGGGGCGCAGATACGCAGTATTTT. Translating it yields CASSLFGGADTQYF.

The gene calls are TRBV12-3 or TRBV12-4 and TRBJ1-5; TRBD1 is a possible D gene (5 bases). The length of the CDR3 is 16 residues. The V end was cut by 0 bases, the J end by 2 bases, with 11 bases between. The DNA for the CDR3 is TGTGCCAGCAGTTTAGCAGGGGTTGAGCGCAATCAGCCCCAGCATTTT. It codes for CASSLAGVERNQPQHF.

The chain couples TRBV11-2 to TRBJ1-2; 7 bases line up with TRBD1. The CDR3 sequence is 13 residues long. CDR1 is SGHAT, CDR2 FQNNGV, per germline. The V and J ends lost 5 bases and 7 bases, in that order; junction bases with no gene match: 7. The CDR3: CASSQNEGAGYTF. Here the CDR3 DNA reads TGTGCCAGCAGCCAAAACGAGGGGGCTGGCTACACCTTC.

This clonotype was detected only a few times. Here the CDR3 reads CASSSAAGASYNEQFF. The DNA for the CDR3 is TGTGCCAGCAGCTCCGCCGCGGGGGCGTCCTACAATGAGCAGTTCTTC. The chain joins TRBV7-3 to TRBJ2-1; the D gene is possibly TRBD2 (7 bases). Germline V lookup: CDR1 SGHTA, CDR2 FQGTGA. The V and J ends lost 4 bases and 1 base respectively, with 14 bases between them. The CDR3 covers 16 residues. The entire variable domain, with the rest obtained from reference TRBV7-3 and TRBJ2-1, is as follows: GAGVSQTPSNKVTEKGKYVELRCDPISGHTALYWYRQSLGQGPEFLIYFQGTGAADDSGLPNDRFFAVRPEGSVSTLKIQRTERGDSAVYLCASSSAAGASYNEQFFGPGTRLTVL.

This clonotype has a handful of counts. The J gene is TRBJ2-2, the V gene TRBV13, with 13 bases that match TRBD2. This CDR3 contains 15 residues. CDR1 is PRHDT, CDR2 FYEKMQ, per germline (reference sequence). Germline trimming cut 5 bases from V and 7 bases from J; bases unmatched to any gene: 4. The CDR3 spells CASSPGTSGVGELFF. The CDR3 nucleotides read TGTGCCAGCAGCCCCGGGACTAGCGGGGTCGGGGAGCTGTTTTTT.

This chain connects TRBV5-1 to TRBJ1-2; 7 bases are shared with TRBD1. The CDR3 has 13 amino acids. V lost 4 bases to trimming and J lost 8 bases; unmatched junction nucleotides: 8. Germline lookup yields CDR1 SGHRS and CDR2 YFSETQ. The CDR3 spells CASSRGQTKGYTF. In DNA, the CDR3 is TGCGCCAGCAGCCGGGGACAGACTAAAGGCTACACCTTC.

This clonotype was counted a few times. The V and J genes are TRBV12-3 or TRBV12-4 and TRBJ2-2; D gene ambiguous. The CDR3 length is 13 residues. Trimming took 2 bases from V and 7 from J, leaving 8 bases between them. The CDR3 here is CASSLTLVGELFF. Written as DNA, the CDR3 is TGTGCCAGCAGTTTAACCCTAGTCGGGGAGCTGTTTTTT.

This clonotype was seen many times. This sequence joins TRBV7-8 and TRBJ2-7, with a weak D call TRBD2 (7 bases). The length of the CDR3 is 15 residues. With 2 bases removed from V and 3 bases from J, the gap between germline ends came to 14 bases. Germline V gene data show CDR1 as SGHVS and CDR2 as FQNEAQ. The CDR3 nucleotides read TGTGCCAGCAGCTTATCTGCGGGGGCCCACTACGAGCAGTACTTC. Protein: CASSLSAGAHYEQYF.

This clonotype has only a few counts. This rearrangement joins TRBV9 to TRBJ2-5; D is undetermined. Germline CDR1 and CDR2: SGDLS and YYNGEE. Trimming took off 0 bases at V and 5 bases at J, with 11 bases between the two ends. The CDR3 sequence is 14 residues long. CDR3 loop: CASSVGSPPETQYF. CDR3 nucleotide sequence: TGTGCCAGCAGCGTAGGATCACCCCCCGAGACCCAGTACTTC.

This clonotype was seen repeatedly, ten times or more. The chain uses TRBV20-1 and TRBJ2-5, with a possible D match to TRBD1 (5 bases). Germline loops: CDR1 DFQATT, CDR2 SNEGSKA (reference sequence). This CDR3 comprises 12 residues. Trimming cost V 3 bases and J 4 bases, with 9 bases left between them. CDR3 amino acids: CSASQGGETQYF. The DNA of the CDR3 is TGCAGTGCTAGCCAGGGCGGAGAGACCCAGTACTTC.

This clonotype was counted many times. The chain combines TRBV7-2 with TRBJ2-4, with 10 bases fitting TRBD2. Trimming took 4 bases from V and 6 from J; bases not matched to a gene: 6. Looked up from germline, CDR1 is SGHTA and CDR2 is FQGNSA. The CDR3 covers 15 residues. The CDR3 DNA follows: TGTGCCAGCAGCTCTAGCGGGAGCTCGGGAAACATTCAGTACTTC. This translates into CASSSSGSSGNIQYF.

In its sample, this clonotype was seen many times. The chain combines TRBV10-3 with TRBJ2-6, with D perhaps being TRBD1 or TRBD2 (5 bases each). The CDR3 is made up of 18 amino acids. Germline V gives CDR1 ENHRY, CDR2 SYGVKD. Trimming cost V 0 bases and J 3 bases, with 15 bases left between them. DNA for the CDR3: TGTGCCATCAGTGAGTCGGGACCCCTCTCTGATGGGGCCAACGTCCTGACTTTC. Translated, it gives CAISESGPLSDGANVLTF.

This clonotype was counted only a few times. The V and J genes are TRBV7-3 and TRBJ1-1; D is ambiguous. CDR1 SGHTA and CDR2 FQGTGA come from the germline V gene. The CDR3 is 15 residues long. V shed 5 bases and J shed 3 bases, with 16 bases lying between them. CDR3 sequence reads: CASSPTAATHTEAFF. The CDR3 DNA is TGTGCCAGCAGCCCCACGGCAGCTACCCACACTGAAGCTTTCTTT.